Detailed here is one T cell receptor beta chain. Its specificity is unknown. A much more abundant neighbour one base away suggests this may be a read error. The data are from a study of T cells after yellow fever vaccination. General study findings and limits: The CD4 compartment and the CD8 compartment contained a small share of clonotypes in common.

TCRdb re-derived calls from the 5' RACE reads in MiXCR, one entry per CDR3 protein. The sample shows 95,000 to 150,000 distinct CDR3 sequences, 6% to 8% of them seen only once. Per the germline V gene, CDR1 is SGDLS and CDR2 is YYNGEE. Trimming cost V 4 bases and J 4 bases, with 12 bases left between them. CDR3 size: 14 residues. The sequencing used CD4+ T cells sorted from PBMCs, collected around 10 days after the first yellow fever vaccination. V gene TRBV9 combines with J gene TRBJ1-5; no clear D gene. The sequence derives from a man between 18 and 29 years old who received the YFV17D yellow fever vaccine. CDR3 region: CASSTGRGNQPQHF. The CDR3, as DNA: TGTGCCAGCAGCACTGGACGGGGAAATCAGCCCCAGCATTTT.